This TCR beta chain was recorded in a study of regulatory T cells in long-lasting Graves disease. Overall study context: To qualify as persistent, Graves' disease required over 5 years of antithyroid drugs with positive TSH receptor antibodies.

CDR3 length: 16 amino acids. Germline CDR1 and CDR2: MNHEY and SVGAGI. V dropped 0 bases and J dropped 0; count of bases not matched to a gene: 5. The time point: persistent/refractory GD, antithyroid drugs over 5 years with positive TRAb. PBMCs provided the RNA from which the TCR library was made. Diagnosing Graves' disease relied on the American Thyroid Association guidelines. The study's findings and limits: Preferential use of TRBV28, TRBJ1-2 and TRBJ2-5 was seen in persistent disease.

About this clonotype: Its antigen is undetermined. This may come from a read error, since a much larger clone is one base off.

Through Arm-PCR of CDR3 regions and iRepertoire HTBI primers, TCR beta libraries were built. TCRdb redid the calling of the multiplex PCR reads with MiXCR, one entry per CDR3 protein. The sample lists hundreds of thousands of distinct CDR3 sequences, around 21% occurring once. The genes are TRBV6-5 and TRBJ2-7; TRBD1 aligns across 7 bases. The clonotype comes from a female donor with Graves disease. The sequences come from peripheral blood mononuclear cells (PBMCs), collected when the disease was refractory, from a patient treated with antithyroid drugs. DNA of the CDR3: TGTGCCAGCAGTTACTCGGGGACAGCGAGCTCCTACGAGCAGTACTTC. This codes for CASSYSGTASSYEQYF.